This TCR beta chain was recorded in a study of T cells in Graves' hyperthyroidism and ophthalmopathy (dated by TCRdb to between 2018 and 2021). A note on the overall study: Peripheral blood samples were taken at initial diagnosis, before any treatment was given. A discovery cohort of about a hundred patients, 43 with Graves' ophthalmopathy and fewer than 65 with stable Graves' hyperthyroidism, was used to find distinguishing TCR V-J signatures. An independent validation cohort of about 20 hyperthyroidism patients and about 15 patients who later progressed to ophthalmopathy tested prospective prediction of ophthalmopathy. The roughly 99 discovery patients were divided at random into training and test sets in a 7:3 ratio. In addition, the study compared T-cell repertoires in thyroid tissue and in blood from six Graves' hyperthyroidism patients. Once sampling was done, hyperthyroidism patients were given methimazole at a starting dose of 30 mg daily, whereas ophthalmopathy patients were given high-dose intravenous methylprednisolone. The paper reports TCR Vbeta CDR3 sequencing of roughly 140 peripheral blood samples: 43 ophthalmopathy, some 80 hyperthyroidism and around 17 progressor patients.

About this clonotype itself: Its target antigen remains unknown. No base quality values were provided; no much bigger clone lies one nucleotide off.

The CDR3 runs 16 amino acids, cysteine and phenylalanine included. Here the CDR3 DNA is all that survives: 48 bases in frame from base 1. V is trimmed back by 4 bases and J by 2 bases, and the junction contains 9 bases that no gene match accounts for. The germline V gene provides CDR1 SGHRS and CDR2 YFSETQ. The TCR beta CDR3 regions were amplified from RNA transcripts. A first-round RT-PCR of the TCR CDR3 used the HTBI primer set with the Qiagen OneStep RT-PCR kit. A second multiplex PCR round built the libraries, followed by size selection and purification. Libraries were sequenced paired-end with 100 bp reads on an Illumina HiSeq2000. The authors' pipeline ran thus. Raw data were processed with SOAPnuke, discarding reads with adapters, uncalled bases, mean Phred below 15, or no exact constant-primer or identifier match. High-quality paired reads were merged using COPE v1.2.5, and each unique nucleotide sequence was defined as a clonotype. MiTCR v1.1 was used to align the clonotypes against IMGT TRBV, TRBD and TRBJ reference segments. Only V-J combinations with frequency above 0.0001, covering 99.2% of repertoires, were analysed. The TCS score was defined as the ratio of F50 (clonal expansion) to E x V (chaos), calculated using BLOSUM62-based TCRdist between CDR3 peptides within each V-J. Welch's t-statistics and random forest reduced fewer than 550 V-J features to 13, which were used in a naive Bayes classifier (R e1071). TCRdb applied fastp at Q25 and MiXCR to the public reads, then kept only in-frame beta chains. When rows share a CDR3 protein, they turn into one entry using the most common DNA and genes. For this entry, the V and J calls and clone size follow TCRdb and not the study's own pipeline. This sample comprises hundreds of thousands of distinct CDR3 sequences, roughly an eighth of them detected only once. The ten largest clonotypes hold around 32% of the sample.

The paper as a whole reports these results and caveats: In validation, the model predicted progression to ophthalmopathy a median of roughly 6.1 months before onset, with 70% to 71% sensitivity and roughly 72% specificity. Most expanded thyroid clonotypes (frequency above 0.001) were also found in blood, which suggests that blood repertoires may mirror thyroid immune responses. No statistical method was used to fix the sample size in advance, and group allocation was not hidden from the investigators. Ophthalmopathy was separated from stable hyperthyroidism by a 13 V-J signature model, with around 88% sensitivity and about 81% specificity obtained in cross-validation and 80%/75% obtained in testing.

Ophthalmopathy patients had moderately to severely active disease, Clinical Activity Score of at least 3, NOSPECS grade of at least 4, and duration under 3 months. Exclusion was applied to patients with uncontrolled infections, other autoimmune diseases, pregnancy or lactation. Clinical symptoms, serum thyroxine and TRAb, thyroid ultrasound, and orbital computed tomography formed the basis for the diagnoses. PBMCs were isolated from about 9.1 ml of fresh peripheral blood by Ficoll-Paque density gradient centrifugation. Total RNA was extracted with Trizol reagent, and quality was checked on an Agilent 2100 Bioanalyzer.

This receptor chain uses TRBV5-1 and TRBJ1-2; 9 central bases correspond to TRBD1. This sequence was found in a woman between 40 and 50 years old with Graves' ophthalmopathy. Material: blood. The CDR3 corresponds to CASSNRTGVSNYGYTF. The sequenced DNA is TGCGCCAGCAGCAACCGGACAGGGGTTTCCAACTATGGCTACACCTTC. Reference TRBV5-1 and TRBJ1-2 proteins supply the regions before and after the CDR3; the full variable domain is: KAGVTQTPRYLIKTRGQQVTLSCSPISGHRSVSWYQQTPGQGLQFLFEYFSETQRNKGNFPGRFSGRQFSNSRSEMNVSTLELGDSALYLCASSNRTGVSNYGYTFGSGTRLTVV.